This T cell receptor (beta chain) came from a study of cytomegalovirus exposure and HLA in healthy donors. Turning to the study itself: Unique TCRs numbering some 80 million, obtained from HLA-typed donors, made up an early data release. Assignment to the Caucasian-associated ancestry cluster applied to around 76% of the roughly 400 genotyped donors.

The germline V gene has CDR1 LNHDA and CDR2 SQIVND (reference sequence). This CDR3 contains 14 residues. Trimming at V came to 7 bases and at J to 1 base, leaving 6 bases not matched to a gene. Vbeta (60) and Jbeta (13) primers were used in the PCR. Assay used: immunoSEQ multiplex PCR; TCRdb lists only in-frame clones, some missing. The sample comprises some 130,000 clones, roughly four fifths of which are singletons, and approximately 1.7% rests with the top ten. Sequenced sample: PBMCs. The clonotype comes from a woman aged 45-60 years in good health and CMV-seronegative. The chain combines TRBV19 with TRBJ1-1; 7 bases fit TRBD1. Here the CDR3 reads CASTKTGTNTEAFF. CDR3 bases: TGTGCCAGTACAAAGACAGGGACGAACACTGAAGCTTTCTTT.